This T cell receptor beta chain was recovered during a study of shared clonotypes between healthy human individuals. TCRdb keeps only in-frame clones here, not all; method: immunoSEQ multiplex PCR. The data hold about 2,500,000 clones, with approximately 94% observed a single time. V was clipped by 4 bases and J by 0 bases, with 13 bases between them. The germline V gene encodes CDR1 SGHAT and CDR2 FQNNGV. The CDR3 loop spans 15 amino acids. The chain uses TRBV11-2 and TRBJ2-7; D remains unclear. The source material was naive CD4+ T cells sorted from blood. The subset denotes: CD45RA+ positively selected. The origin of this receptor is a man younger than 35 in good health. The CDR3 reads CASSSPGQSSYEQYF. In DNA, the CDR3 is TGTGCCAGCAGCTCCCCTGGGCAGAGCTCCTACGAGCAGTACTTC. The full variable domain, completed using reference TRBV11-2 and TRBJ2-7, is EAGVAQSPRYKIIEKRQSVAFWCNPISGHATLYWYQQILGQGPKLLIQFQNNGVVDDSQLPKDRFSAERLKGVDSTLKIQPAKLEDSAVYLCASSSPGQSSYEQYFGPGTRLTVT.